This T cell receptor beta chain was sequenced during a study of vaccination effects on CD4 cells after COVID-19. Study overall: Everyone in the study got two shots of either the BNT162b2 or mRNA-1273 vaccine.

The repertoire was sequenced with immunoSEQ multiplex PCR; TCRdb's copy has only in-frame clones and lacks some. The sample has 65,000 to 80,000 clones, roughly 80% seen once. In germline, CDR1 is SGHTA, CDR2 FQGNSA. The CDR3 extends over 16 amino acids. Deletions cut 1 base from V and 0 bases from J, with 7 bases between. As regards this clone: Its antigen is currently unknown.

Upon completion of under eleven days in culture, CD4+ T cells were isolated. The source was CD4+ T cells from PBMCs cultured without peptide, collected before COVID-19 vaccination. This receptor was taken from a human donor who received a COVID-19 vaccine. The V and J genes are TRBV7-2 and TRBJ2-6; D is uncertain. The CDR3 coding sequence is TGTGCCAGCAGCTTAGTTGGATTCTCTGGGGCCAACGTCCTGACTTTC. Its protein product is CASSLVGFSGANVLTF.